The present T cell receptor (beta chain) was sequenced within a study of T cells in localized non-small cell lung cancer. In this sample, this clone is large (0.1 to 1%). Only in-frame clones appear in the TCRdb table, and some are missing; sequencing was by immunoSEQ multiplex PCR. In the table there are over a thousand clones, around a fifth of which are singletons. V was cut by 6 bases and J by 5 bases, with 16 bases left in between. Per germline, CDR1 SQVTM and CDR2 ANQGSEA. The CDR3 has 13 residues. The chain carries TRBV29-1 and TRBJ1-1; no clear D. This specimen was lung tumor tissue, taken before any cancer treatment. The receptor's source is a female donor older than 55 with stage II squamous cell lung carcinoma. The CDR3, as DNA: TGCAGCGTCGTCCTCGACGACGAGACTGAAGCTTTCTTT. The encoded protein is CSVVLDDETEAFF. Filled out from reference TRBV29-1 and TRBJ1-1, the complete variable domain reads SAVISQKPSRDICQRGTSLTIQCQVDSQVTMMFWYRQQPGQSLTLIATANQGSEATYESGFVIDKFPISRPNLTFSTLTVSNMSPEDSSIYLCSVVLDDETEAFFGQGTRLTVV.